This passage covers 11 T cell receptor beta chains from one sample sequenced in a study of molecular identifiers for immune sequencing clone quantification. Using its own MiXCR run on the PCR reads, TCRdb lists one record per CDR3 protein. The sample includes over 300,000 distinct CDR3 sequences, roughly 23% of them seen just once. The source material was naive CD8+ T cells from blood, with Jurkat cell RNA spiked in. Regarding subset: FACS-sorted CD8+CD4-CCR7+CD45RA+ naive T cells. These receptors all stem from a human donor in good health. Some libraries in this study had Jurkat cell RNA spiked in.

This clonotype was seen a few times. J is TRBJ2-3 and V is TRBV25-1; possibly TRBD1 or TRBD2 for D (5 bases each). The V end was cut by 1 base, the J end by 4 bases, with 18 bases between. This CDR3 spans 17 amino acids. Germline V CDR1 and CDR2: MGHDK, SYGVNS. DNA for the CDR3: TGTGCCAGCAGTGAATTGGGGACCCATACCGCATCAGATACGCAGTATTTT. Its protein is CASSELGTHTASDTQYF.

The chain is built from TRBV18 and TRBJ2-3; D possibly corresponds to TRBD2 (5 bases). CDR3 length: 14 amino acids. Per germline, CDR1 KGHSH and CDR2 LQKENI. V lost 8 bases, J lost 4 bases, and 16 bases lay in between. The chain's CDR3 is CASAERGLADTQYF. For the CDR3, the DNA is TGTGCCAGCGCCGAGAGAGGGCTCGCAGATACGCAGTATTTT.

In this sample, this clonotype turned up many times. This rearrangement joins TRBV14 to TRBJ2-7; D possibly corresponds to TRBD2 (6 bases). CDR3 size: 13 residues. Germline CDR1 and CDR2: SGHDN and FVKESK. The germline V and J ends were trimmed by 4 bases and 3 bases, with 10 bases remaining between them. The CDR3 DNA reads TGTGCCAGCAGCCCGCTGGGGGGCTACGAGCAGTACTTC. This codes for CASSPLGGYEQYF.

In its sample, this clonotype was seen many times. V usage is TRBV4-3 and J usage is TRBJ1-3, with a possible D match to TRBD1 (5 bases). V lost 0 bases and J 0 bases, leaving 9 bases between the germline ends. CDR3 length equals 16 residues. Germline V gene data show CDR1 as LGHNA and CDR2 as YSLEER. The CDR3 protein is CASSQEGRASGNTIYF. The DNA of the CDR3 is TGCGCCAGCAGCCAAGAGGGCAGGGCCTCTGGAAACACCATATATTTT.

The DNA for the CDR3 is TGTGCCATCAGTATTACCTCCACAGATACGCAGTATTTT. This sequence encodes CAISITSTDTQYF. The chain uses TRBV10-3 and TRBJ2-3; D not certain. Looked up from germline, CDR1 is ENHRY and CDR2 is SYGVKD. The CDR3 totals 13 residues. Trimming took off 5 bases at V and 2 bases at J, with 8 bases between the two ends.

This chain uses TRBV27 with TRBJ2-7, with a possible D match to TRBD2 (5 bases). The CDR3 has 14 residues. V lost 7 bases and J 2 bases, leaving 15 bases between the germline ends. CDR1 MNHEY and CDR2 SMNVEV come from the germline V gene (reference sequence). CDR3 sequence (DNA): TGTGCCAGCAATTGGGCCGGGAACCCCTACGAGCAGTACTTC. Translating gives CASNWAGNPYEQYF.

The sample holds many counts of this clonotype. The genes are TRBV6-4 and TRBJ1-1; tentative D call: TRBD1 (6 bases). Trimming took 6 bases from V and 3 from J, leaving 14 bases between them. From germline, CDR1 is MRHNA and CDR2 SNTAGT. The CDR3 loop spans 14 amino acids. The CDR3 protein is CASSRGGGDTEAFF. The CDR3 bases are TGTGCCAGCAGCCGGGGAGGGGGGGACACTGAAGCTTTCTTT.

The gene calls are TRBV9 and TRBJ2-2, with 11 bases identical to TRBD1. J lost 0 bases, V lost 2 bases, and 6 bases had no gene match. Germline V gives CDR1 SGDLS, CDR2 YYNGEE. This CDR3 is 18 amino acids long. The CDR3 DNA sequence: TGTGCCAGCAGCGTCGGACAGGGGGCCGACTCGAACACCGGGGAGCTGTTTTTT. This gives the protein CASSVGQGADSNTGELFF. The full variable domain, completed using reference TRBV9 and TRBJ2-2, is DSGVTQTPKHLITATGQRVTLRCSPRSGDLSVYWYQQSLDQGLQFLIQYYNGEERAKGNILERFSAQQFPDLHSELNLSSLELGDSALYFCASSVGQGADSNTGELFFGEGSRLTVL.

This clonotype occurred many times. The rearrangement uses TRBV5-1 and TRBJ2-5, with TRBD1 identical over 7 bases. V was pared by 4 bases and J by 0 bases, with 3 bases of the junction left unmatched. The CDR3 consists of 14 residues. Germline V gives CDR1 SGHRS, CDR2 YFSETQ. CDR3 sequence reads: CASSTDRDQETQYF. The CDR3 nucleotides read TGCGCCAGCAGCACCGACAGGGACCAAGAGACCCAGTACTTC.

This clonotype occurred a few times. The J gene is TRBJ1-1, the V gene TRBV11-3, with D perhaps matching TRBD1 (5 bases). The V gene lost 5 bases and the J gene lost 11 bases, with 24 bases spanning the gap. Looked up from germline, CDR1 is SGHNT and CDR2 is YENEEA. CDR3 length: 15 residues. CDR3 loop: CASSPRGGPPGVAFF. The CDR3 coding sequence is TGTGCCAGCAGCCCAAGGGGCGGGCCTCCGGGCGTTGCTTTCTTT.

This clonotype was recorded many times. J is TRBJ2-7 and V is TRBV12-3 or TRBV12-4; the match to TRBD2 covers 8 bases. This CDR3 comprises 16 residues. After removal of 4 bases from V and 0 bases from J, the junction contained 8 bases not matched to a gene. The CDR3 region is CASSYAGGPSSYEQYF. CDR3 DNA sequence: TGTGCCAGCAGTTACGCGGGGGGCCCGAGCTCCTACGAGCAGTACTTC.